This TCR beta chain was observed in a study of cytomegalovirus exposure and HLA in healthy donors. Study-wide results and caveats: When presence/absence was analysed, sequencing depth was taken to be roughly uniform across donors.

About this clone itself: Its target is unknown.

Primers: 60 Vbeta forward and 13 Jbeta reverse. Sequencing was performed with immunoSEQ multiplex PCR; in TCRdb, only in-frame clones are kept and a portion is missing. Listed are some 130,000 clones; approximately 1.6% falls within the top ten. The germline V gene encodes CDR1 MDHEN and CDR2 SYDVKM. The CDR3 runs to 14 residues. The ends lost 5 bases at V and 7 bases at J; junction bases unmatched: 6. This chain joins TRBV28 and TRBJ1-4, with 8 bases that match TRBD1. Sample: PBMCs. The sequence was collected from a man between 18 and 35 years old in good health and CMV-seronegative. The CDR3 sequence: CASSGAGTGEKLFF. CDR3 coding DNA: TGTGCCAGCAGTGGGGCCGGGACAGGTGAAAAACTGTTTTTT. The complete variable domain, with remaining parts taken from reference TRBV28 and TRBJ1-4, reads DVKVTQSSRYLVKRTGEKVFLECVQDMDHENMFWYRQDPGLGLRLIYFSYDVKMKEKGDIPEGYSVSREKKERFSLILESASTNQTSMYLCASSGAGTGEKLFFGSGTQLSVL.